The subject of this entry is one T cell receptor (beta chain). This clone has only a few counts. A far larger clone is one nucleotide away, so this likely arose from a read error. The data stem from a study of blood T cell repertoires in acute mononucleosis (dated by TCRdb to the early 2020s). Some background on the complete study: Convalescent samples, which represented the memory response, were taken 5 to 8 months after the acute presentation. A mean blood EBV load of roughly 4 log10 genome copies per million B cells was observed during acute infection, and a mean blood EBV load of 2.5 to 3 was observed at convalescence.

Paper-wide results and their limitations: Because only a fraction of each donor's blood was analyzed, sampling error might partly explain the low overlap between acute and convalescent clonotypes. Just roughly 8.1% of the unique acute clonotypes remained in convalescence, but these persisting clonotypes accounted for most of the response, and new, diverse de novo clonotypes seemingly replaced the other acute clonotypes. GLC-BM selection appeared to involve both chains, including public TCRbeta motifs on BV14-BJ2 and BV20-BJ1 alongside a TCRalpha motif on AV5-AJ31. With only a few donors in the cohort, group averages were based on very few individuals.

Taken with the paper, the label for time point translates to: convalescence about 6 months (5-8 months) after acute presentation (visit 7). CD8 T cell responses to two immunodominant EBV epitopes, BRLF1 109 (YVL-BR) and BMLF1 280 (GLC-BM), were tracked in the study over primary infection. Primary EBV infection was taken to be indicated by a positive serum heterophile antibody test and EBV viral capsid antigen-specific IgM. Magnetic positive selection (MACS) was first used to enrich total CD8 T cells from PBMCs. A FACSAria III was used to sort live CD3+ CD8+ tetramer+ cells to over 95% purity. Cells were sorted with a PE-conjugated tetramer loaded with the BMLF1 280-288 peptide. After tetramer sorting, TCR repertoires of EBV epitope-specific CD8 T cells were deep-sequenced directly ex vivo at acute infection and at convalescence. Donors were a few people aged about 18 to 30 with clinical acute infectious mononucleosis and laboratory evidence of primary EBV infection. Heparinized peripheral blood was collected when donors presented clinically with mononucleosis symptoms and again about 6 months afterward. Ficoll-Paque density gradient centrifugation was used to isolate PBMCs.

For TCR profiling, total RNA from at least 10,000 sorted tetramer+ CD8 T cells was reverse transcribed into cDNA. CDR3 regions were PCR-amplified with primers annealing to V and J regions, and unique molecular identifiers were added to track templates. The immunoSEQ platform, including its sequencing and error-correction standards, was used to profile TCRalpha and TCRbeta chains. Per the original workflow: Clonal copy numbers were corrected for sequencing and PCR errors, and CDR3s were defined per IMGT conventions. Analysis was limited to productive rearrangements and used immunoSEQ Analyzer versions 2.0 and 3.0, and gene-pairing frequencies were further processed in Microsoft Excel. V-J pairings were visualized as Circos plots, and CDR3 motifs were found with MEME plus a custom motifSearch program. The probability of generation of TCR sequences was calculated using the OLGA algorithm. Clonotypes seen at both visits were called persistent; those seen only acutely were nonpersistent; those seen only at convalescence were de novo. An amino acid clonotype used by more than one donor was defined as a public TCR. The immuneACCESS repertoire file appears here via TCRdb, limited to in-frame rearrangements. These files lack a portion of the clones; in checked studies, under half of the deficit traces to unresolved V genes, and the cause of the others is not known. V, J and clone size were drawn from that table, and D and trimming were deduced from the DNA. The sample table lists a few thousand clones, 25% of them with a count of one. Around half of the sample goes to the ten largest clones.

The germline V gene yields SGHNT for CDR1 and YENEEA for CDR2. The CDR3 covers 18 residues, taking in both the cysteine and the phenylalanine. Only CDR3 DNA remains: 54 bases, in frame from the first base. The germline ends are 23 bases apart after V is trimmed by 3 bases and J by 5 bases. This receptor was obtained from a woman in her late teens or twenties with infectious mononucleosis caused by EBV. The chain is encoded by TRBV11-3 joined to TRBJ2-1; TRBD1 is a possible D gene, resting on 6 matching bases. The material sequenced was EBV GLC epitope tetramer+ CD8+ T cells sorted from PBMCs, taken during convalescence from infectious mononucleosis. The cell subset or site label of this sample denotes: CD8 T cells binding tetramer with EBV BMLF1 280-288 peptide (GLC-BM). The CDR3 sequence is CASSLRDGTRGPHNEQFF. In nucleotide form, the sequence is TGTGCCAGCAGCTTGAGGGATGGGACCAGGGGACCTCACAATGAGCAGTTCTTC.